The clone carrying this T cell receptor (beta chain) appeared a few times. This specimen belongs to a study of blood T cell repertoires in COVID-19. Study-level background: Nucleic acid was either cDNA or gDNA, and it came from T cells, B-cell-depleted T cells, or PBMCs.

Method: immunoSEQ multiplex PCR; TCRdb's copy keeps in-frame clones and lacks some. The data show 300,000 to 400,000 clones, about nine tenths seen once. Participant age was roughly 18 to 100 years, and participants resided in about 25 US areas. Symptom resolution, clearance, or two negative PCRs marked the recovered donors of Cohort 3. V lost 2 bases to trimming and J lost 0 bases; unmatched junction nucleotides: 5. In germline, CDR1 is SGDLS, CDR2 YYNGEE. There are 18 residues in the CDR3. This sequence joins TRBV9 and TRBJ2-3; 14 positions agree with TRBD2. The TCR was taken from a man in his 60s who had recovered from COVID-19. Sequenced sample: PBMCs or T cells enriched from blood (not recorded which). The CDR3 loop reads CASSVGTSGSTSTDTQYF. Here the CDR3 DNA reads TGTGCCAGCAGCGTCGGGACTAGCGGGAGCACTAGCACAGATACGCAGTATTTT.